The 16 T cell receptor beta chains below were found in one sample sequenced in a study of cytomegalovirus exposure and HLA in healthy donors. Primers included in the PCR were 60 Vbeta and 13 Jbeta primers. Here immunoSEQ multiplex PCR was the method, and the copy in TCRdb shows in-frame clones only, minus some. The table shows about 190,000 clones, with around 85% occurring only once. Source material: PBMCs. These receptors came from a man aged 18 to 30 in good health and CMV-seronegative.

The chain has TRBV15 and TRBJ1-2; D unresolved. The CDR3 runs 14 residues. The germline V gene has CDR1 LNHNV and CDR2 YYDKDF (reference sequence). Trimming cost V 8 bases and J 3 bases, with 16 bases left between them. The CDR3 region has the DNA TGTGCCACCGGAACGGGTTCCGGGTACTATGGCTACACCTTC. Its translation: CATGTGSGYYGYTF.

The V and J genes are TRBV15 and TRBJ2-1; unclear D gene. Germline V gene data show CDR1 as LNHNV and CDR2 as YYDKDF (reference sequence). Trimming left V 0 bases short and J 3 bases short, with 3 bases between. CDR3 size: 13 residues. Here the CDR3 DNA reads TGTGCCACCAGCAGAGACAGCTACAATGAGCAGTTCTTC. As protein: CATSRDSYNEQFF.

The chain carries TRBV6-4 and TRBJ2-5; the match to TRBD2 covers 8 bases. This CDR3 is 15 amino acids long. Germline CDR1 and CDR2: MRHNA and SNTAGT. The V gene end was trimmed by 5 bases and the J gene end by 5 bases; junction bases not matched to a gene: 10. CDR3 coding DNA: TGTGCCAGCAGTTCGGCAGCGGGAGAGGGCGAGACCCAGTACTTC. Protein: CASSSAAGEGETQYF.

The rearrangement links TRBV7-2 to TRBJ2-1, with D possibly being TRBD1 (5 bases). V was clipped by 4 bases and J by 4 bases, with 14 bases between them. The CDR3 consists of 15 residues. Germline CDR1 reads SGHTA; CDR2 reads FQGNSA. The CDR3 region is CASSSQGASYNEQFF. The CDR3 coding sequence is TGTGCCAGCAGCTCACAAGGGGCGTCTTACAATGAGCAGTTCTTC. The full variable domain, with the rest looked up from reference TRBV7-2 and TRBJ2-1, is GAGVSQSPSNKVTEKGKDVELRCDPISGHTALYWYRQSLGQGLEFLIYFQGNSAPDKSGLPSDRFSAERTGGSVSTLTIQRTQQEDSAVYLCASSSQGASYNEQFFGPGTRLTVL.

The CDR3 here is CASSEVKAAGGGEQYF. CDR3 bases: TGCGCCAGCAGTGAGGTCAAGGCCGCAGGGGGCGGCGAGCAGTACTTC. The chain joins TRBV10-2 to TRBJ2-7, with TRBD1 matching over 8 bases. With V trimmed by 2 bases and J by 6 bases, 12 bases remained unmatched. This CDR3 region has 16 residues. Germline V gives CDR1 WSHSY, CDR2 SAAADI.

This clone was counted a few times. For the CDR3, the DNA is TGTGCCAGCAGCTTATGGCGGACCGGGGAGCTGTTTTTT. Protein product: CASSLWRTGELFF. This chain connects TRBV5-8 to TRBJ2-2, with D hard to call. Germline values: CDR1 SGHTS, CDR2 YDEGEE. Trimming shortened V by 2 bases and J by 5 bases, and 7 bases separated the two germline ends. CDR3 size: 13 residues.

The chain recombines TRBV29-1 with TRBJ2-7; D gene uncertain. Trimming cost V 4 bases and J 1 base, with 11 bases left between them. The CDR3 sequence is 13 residues long. Germline lookup yields CDR1 SQVTM and CDR2 ANQGSEA. The CDR3 nucleotides read TGCAGCGTTGGAGGAGTCGGGTCCTACGAGCAGTACTTC. Translation: CSVGGVGSYEQYF.

This rearrangement joins TRBV30 to TRBJ1-3; D is possibly TRBD1 (5 bases). The germline V gene has CDR1 GTSNPN and CDR2 SVGIG (reference sequence). This CDR3 spans 15 amino acids. V was pared by 0 bases and J by 5 bases, with 14 bases between. The CDR3 loop is CAWSVGRAVRNTIYF. The CDR3 nucleotides read TGTGCCTGGAGTGTAGGCAGGGCGGTTAGAAACACCATATATTTT.

The CDR3, as DNA: TGTGCCAGCAGCTTACGGGGAAACACGGGCGAGCAGTACTTC. It encodes CASSLRGNTGEQYF. V gene TRBV13 combines with J gene TRBJ2-7, with D possibly being TRBD2 (5 bases). Germline V gives CDR1 PRHDT, CDR2 FYEKMQ (reference sequence). V dropped 2 bases and J dropped 6 bases, with 14 bases sitting between them. The CDR3 length is 14 residues. The whole variable domain, remainder taken from reference TRBV13 and TRBJ2-7, is AAGVIQSPRHLIKEKRETATLKCYPIPRHDTVYWYQQGPGQDPQFLISFYEKMQSDKGSIPDRFSAQQFSDYHSELNMSSLELGDSALYFCASSLRGNTGEQYFGPGTRLTVT.

The J gene is TRBJ2-3, the V gene TRBV28, with TRBD1 matching 9 bases. CDR1 and CDR2 (germline): MDHEN, SYDVKM. The CDR3 contains 16 residues. After removal of 2 bases from V and 2 bases from J, the junction contained 5 bases not matched to a gene. The CDR3 DNA sequence: TGTGCCAGCAGTTTACCGGGACAGGGAAACACAGATACGCAGTATTTT. It specifies CASSLPGQGNTDTQYF. Supplemented by reference TRBV28 and TRBJ2-3, the full variable domain reads DVKVTQSSRYLVKRTGEKVFLECVQDMDHENMFWYRQDPGLGLRLIYFSYDVKMKEKGDIPEGYSVSREKKERFSLILESASTNQTSMYLCASSLPGQGNTDTQYFGPGTRLTVL.

The genes are TRBV7-3 and TRBJ2-2; 10 bases align to TRBD2. The length of the CDR3 is 16 residues. J was trimmed by 2 bases and V by 4 bases; bases with no gene match: 4. CDR1 and CDR2 (germline): SGHTA, FQGTGA. CDR3 loop: CASSSWTSGNTGELFF. CDR3 nucleotide sequence: TGTGCCAGCAGCTCCTGGACTAGCGGAAACACCGGGGAGCTGTTTTTT.

The rearrangement joins TRBV7-9 to TRBJ2-6; weak D call: TRBD2 (6 bases). Trimming took off 1 base at V and 2 bases at J, with 9 bases between the two ends. The CDR3 runs 16 residues. Germline V CDR1 and CDR2: SEHNR, FQNEAQ (reference sequence). CDR3 bases: TGTGCCAGCAGCTTAGTTAGGACTACTGGGGCCAACGTCCTGACTTTC. Residues: CASSLVRTTGANVLTF. The full variable domain, completed using reference TRBV7-9 and TRBJ2-6, is DTGVSQNPRHKITKRGQNVTFRCDPISEHNRLYWYRQTLGQGPEFLTYFQNEAQLEKSRLLSDRFSAERPKGSFSTLEIQRTEQGDSAMYLCASSLVRTTGANVLTFGAGSRLTVL.

The chain combines TRBV4-3 with TRBJ2-1, with a tentative D call TRBD1 (5 bases). V was shortened by 1 base and J by 2 bases, with 15 bases between the two germline ends. Per germline, CDR1 LGHNA and CDR2 YSLEER. The CDR3 is made up of 17 amino acids. The CDR3 sequence: CASSQGPPGIPYNEQFF. The CDR3, as DNA: TGCGCCAGCAGCCAAGGTCCACCAGGGATCCCCTACAATGAGCAGTTCTTC.

The chain couples TRBV19 to TRBJ2-2, with 9 bases matching TRBD2. Losses at the gene ends were 3 bases for V and 6 bases for J; bases not matched to a gene: 5. Germline CDR1 LNHDA, CDR2 SQIVND (reference sequence). This CDR3 is built from 15 residues. For the CDR3, the DNA is TGTGCCAGTAGTATGATTAGCGGGAGATCCGGGGAGCTGTTTTTT. As protein: CASSMISGRSGELFF.

The chain couples TRBV7-6 to TRBJ2-1; TRBD1 aligns across 10 bases. Losses at the gene ends were 0 bases for V and 4 bases for J; bases not matched to a gene: 6. The germline V gene has CDR1 SGHVS and CDR2 FNYEAQ. The CDR3 is made up of 17 amino acids. In DNA, the CDR3 is TGTGCCAGCAGCTTAGCTGGACAGGGGGATCCTTACAATGAGCAGTTCTTC. This gives the protein CASSLAGQGDPYNEQFF.

This clone was seen more than once but under ten times. This rearrangement joins TRBV2 to TRBJ1-2; 9 bases map to TRBD1. CDR3 length equals 14 residues. V was pared by 6 bases and J by 7 bases, with 9 bases of the junction left unmatched. The germline gives CDR1 SNHLY, CDR2 FYNNEI. CDR3 sequence: CASSHPQGAGGYTF. CDR3 nucleotides: TGTGCCAGCAGCCACCCACAGGGGGCCGGTGGCTACACCTTC.